This TCR beta chain is drawn from a study of T cell clonality in common variable immunodeficiency. The study, taken as a whole, reports: TCRbeta clonality was increased in CVID versus healthy controls. Common variable immunodeficiency TCR beta sequences reportedly had fewer deletions and N-nucleotide insertions. Shared TCRbeta clones were fewer between CVID subjects than controls.

Measured with immunoSEQ multiplex PCR; TCRdb has only the in-frame clones, and not every one. The repertoire shows about 81,000 clones, none seen only once; the top ten take 0.8%. This clone was seen repeatedly, ten times or more. What it binds is not known. Each donor provided roughly 5 to 8 ml of heparinized whole blood. The receptor was derived from a person aged 18 to 69 in good health. The sample taken for sequencing was peripheral blood mononuclear cells.

This CDR3 is CASSIISEVPGELFF. CDR3 DNA (partial): TGTGCCAGTAGTATTATCTCTGAGGTCCCCGGGGAG. V gene TRBV19 combines with J gene TRBJ2-2, with no clear D. The read stops 3 residues short of the end of the CDR3; the missing end is completed from the germline J gene. The CDR3 is made up of 15 amino acids. From germline, CDR1 is LNHDA and CDR2 SQIVND (reference sequence). V gave up 3 bases and J gave up 6 bases, with 14 bases separating them.